In this sample, the clone carrying this T cell receptor (beta chain) turned up a few times. Losses at the gene ends were 7 bases for V and 2 bases for J; bases not matched to a gene: 7. Germline CDR1 and CDR2: ENHRY and SYGVKD. The CDR3 is 15 amino acids. The source of the sample is a study of T-cell reconstitution after alpha-beta-depleted transplantation in children. Researchers prepared the TCRbeta library using unique molecular identifiers, the study reports. In TCRdb, the PCR reads were re-called with MiXCR into one record per CDR3 protein. Of hundreds of thousands of distinct CDR3 sequences listed, approximately 12% are singletons.

The origin of this receptor is a human donor who donated a stem cell graft to a child with combined immunodeficiency. Sequenced material: PBMCs from the stem cell graft donor, taken from the stem cell graft. The chain couples TRBV10-3 to TRBJ1-3; TRBD1 matches at 8 bases. The CDR3: CAITGQGGTGNTIYF. In DNA form, the CDR3 reads TGTGCCATCACCGGACAGGGAGGTACTGGAAACACCATATATTTT.